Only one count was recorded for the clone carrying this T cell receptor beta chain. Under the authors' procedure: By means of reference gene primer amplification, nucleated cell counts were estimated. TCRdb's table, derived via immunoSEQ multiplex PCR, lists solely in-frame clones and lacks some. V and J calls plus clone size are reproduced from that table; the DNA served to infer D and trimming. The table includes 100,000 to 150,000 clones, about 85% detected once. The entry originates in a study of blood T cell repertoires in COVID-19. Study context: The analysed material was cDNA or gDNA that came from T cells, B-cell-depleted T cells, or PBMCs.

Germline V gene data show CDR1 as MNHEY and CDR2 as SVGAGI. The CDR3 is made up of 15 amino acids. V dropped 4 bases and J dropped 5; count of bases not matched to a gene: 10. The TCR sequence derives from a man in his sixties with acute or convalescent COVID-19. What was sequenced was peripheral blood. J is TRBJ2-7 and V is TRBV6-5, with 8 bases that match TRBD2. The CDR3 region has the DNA TGTGCCAGCAGTTCAGCGGGAGCGGAAGAAAACGAGCAGTACTTC. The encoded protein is CASSSAGAEENEQYF.